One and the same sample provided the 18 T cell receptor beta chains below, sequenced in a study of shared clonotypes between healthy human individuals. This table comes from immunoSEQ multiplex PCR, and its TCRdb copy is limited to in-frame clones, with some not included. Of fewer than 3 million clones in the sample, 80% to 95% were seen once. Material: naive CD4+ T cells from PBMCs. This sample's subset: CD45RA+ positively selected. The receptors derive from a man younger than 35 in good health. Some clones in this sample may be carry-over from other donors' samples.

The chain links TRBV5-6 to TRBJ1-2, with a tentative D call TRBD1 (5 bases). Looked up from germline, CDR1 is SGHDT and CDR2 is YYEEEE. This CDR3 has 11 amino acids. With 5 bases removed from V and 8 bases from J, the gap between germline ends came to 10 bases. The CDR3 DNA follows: TGTGCCAGCAGTCGGGACGCAGGCTACACCTTC. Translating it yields CASSRDAGYTF.

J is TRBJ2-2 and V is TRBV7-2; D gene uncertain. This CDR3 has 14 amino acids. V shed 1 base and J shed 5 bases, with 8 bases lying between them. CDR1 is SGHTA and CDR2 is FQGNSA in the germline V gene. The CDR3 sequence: CASSLEWGTGELFF. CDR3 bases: TGTGCCAGCAGCTTAGAGTGGGGAACCGGGGAGCTGTTTTTT.

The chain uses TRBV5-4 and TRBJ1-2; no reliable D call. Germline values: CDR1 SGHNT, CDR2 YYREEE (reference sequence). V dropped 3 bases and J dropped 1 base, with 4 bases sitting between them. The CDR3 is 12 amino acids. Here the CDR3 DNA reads TGTGCCAGCAGCTCAGATAACTATGGCTACACCTTC. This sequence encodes CASSSDNYGYTF.

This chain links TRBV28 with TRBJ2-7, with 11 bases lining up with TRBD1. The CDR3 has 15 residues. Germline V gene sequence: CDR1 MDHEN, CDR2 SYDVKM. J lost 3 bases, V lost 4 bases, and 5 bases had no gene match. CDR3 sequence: CASSSGQGALYEQYF. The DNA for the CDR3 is TGTGCCAGCAGTTCCGGACAGGGGGCCCTCTACGAGCAGTACTTC.

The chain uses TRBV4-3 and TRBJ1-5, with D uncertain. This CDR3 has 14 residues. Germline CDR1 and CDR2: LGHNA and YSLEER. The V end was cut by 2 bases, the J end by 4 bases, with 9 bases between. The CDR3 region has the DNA TGCGCCAGCAGCCAACTACTACAAAATCAGCCCCAGCATTTT. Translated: CASSQLLQNQPQHF.

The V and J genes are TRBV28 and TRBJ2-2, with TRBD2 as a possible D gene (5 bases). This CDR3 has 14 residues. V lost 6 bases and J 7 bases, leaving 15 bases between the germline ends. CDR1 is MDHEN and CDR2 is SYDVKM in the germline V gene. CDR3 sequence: CASSLTQRSGELFF. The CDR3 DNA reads TGTGCCAGCAGCCTTACTCAGCGGAGCGGGGAGCTGTTTTTT.

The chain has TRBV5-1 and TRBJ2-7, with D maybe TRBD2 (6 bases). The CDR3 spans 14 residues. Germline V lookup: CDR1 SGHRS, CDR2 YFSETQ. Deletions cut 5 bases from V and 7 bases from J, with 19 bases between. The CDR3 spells CASRGRVEGGEQYF. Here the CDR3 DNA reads TGCGCCAGCAGAGGGAGAGTTGAAGGAGGGGAGCAGTACTTC.

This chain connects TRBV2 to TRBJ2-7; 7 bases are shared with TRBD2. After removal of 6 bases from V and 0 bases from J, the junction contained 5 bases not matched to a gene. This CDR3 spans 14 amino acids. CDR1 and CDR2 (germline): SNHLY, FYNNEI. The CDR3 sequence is CASRRGRSSYEQYF. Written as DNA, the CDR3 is TGTGCCAGCAGGCGGGGGAGGAGCTCCTACGAGCAGTACTTC.

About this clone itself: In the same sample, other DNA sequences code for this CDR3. The CDR3 is CASRYSNQPQHF. The CDR3, as DNA: TGTGCCAGCAGATATAGCAATCAGCCCCAGCATTTT. The chain joins TRBV28 to TRBJ1-5, with no clear D. Trimming left V 6 bases short and J 0 bases short, with 3 bases between. The CDR3 is 12 amino acids. CDR1 is MDHEN and CDR2 is SYDVKM in the germline V gene.

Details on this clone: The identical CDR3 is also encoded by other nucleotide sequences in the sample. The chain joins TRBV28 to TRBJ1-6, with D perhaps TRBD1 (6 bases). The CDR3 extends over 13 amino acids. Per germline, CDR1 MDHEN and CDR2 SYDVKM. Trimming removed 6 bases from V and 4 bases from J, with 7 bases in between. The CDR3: CASRDSYNSPLHF. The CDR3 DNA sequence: TGTGCCAGCAGGGACAGTTATAATTCACCCCTCCACTTT.

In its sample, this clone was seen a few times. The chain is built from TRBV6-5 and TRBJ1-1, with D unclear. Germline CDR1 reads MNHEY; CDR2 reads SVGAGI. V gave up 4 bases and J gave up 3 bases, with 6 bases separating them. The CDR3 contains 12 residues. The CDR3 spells CASSSRYTEAFF. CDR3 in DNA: TGTGCCAGCAGTTCCCGGTACACTGAAGCTTTCTTT.

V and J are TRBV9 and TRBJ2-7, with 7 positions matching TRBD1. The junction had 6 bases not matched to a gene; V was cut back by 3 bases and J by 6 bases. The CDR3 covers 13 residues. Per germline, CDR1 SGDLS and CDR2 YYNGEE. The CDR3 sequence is CASSDDRAGEQYF. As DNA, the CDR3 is TGTGCCAGCAGCGACGACAGGGCTGGCGAGCAGTACTTC.

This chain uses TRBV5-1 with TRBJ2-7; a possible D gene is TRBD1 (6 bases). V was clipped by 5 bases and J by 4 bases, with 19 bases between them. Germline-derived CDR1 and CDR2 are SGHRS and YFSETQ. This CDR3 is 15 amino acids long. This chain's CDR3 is CASSNTGNKGYEQYF. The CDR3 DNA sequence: TGCGCCAGCAGTAATACAGGGAATAAAGGGTACGAGCAGTACTTC.

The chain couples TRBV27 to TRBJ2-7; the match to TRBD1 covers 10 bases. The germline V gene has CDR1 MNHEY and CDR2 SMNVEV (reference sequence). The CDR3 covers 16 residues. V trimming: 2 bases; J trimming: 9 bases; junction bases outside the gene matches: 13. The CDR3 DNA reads TGTGCCAGCAGTTTACACACCGGGACAGGGGTGTCGGGGCAGTACTTC. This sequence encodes CASSLHTGTGVSGQYF.

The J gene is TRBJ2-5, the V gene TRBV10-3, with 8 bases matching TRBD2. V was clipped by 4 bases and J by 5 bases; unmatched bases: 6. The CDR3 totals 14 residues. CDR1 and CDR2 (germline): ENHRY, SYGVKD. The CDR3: CAISAREGGETQYF. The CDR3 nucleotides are TGTGCCATCAGTGCCCGGGAGGGCGGGGAGACCCAGTACTTC.

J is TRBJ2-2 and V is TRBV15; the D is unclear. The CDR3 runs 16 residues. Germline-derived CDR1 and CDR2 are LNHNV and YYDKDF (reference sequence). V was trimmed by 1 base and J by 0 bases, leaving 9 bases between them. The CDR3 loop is CATSRVGLPNTGELFF. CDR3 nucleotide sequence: TGTGCCACCAGCAGAGTTGGGTTGCCGAACACCGGGGAGCTGTTTTTT.

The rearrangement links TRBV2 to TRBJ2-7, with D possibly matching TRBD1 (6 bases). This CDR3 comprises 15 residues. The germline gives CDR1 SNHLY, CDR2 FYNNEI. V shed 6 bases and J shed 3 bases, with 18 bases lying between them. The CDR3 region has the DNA TGTGCCAGCAGCCAAACAGGGACAACCTACTACGAGCAGTACTTC. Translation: CASSQTGTTYYEQYF.

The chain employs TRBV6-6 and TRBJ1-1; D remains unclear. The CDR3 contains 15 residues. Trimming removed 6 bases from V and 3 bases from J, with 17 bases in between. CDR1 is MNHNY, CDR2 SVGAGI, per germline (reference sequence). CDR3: CASSPIRAGDTEAFF. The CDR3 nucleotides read TGTGCCAGCAGCCCCATACGGGCCGGGGACACTGAAGCTTTCTTT.